This T cell receptor (beta chain) was sequenced for a study of T cell repertoires in cytomegalovirus infection. Study-level information: The authors used CMV epitopes that were HLA-C-restricted (recently identified) and HLA-B-restricted (well studied).

Each CDR3 protein is one row after TCRdb ran MiXCR on the reads. The sample shows over 250,000 distinct CDR3 sequences, roughly a fifth of them seen only once. The sample holds a few counts of this clonotype. No antigen is known for it. Study outcomes and limitations: Clonotypes of TCR beta that were HLA-C-restricted and CMV-specific dominated the ex vivo response.

The TCR originated in a human donor in good health (CMV status not recorded). Some clones in this sample may be carry-over from other donors' samples. The sample here was cultured PBMCs, taken from culture after CMV antigen stimulation.

The CDR3 loop is CASSLYSGGRETQYF. CDR3 in DNA: TGTGCCAGCAGTTTATACTCAGGGGGCAGGGAGACCCAGTACTTC. The chain links TRBV12-3 or TRBV12-4 to TRBJ2-5; TRBD1 agrees at 8 bases. Trimming took 2 bases from V and 5 from J; bases not matched to a gene: 7. This CDR3 is built from 15 residues.